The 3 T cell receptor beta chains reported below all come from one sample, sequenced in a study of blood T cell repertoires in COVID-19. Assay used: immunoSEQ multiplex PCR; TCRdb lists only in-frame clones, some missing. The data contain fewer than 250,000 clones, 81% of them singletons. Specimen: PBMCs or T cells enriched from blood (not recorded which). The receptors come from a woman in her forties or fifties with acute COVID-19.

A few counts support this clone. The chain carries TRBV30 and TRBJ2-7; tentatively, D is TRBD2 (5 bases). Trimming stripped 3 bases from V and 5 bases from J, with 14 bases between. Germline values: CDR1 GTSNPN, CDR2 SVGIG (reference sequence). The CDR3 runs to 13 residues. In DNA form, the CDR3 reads TGTGCCTGGAGGGCAGGAGGTCCGGACGAGCAGTACTTC. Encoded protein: CAWRAGGPDEQYF. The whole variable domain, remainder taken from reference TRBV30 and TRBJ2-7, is SQTIHQWPATLVQPVGSPLSLECTVEGTSNPNLYWYRQAAGRGLQLLFYSVGIGQISSEVPQNLSASRPQDRQFILSSKKLLLSDSGFYLCAWRAGGPDEQYFGPGTRLTVT.

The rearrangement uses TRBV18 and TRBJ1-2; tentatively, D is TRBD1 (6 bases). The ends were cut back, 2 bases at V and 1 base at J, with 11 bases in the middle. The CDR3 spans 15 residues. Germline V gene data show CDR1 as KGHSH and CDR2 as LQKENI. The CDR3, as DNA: TGTGCCAGCTCACCAGCCAGGGACATTAACTATGGCTACACCTTC. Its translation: CASSPARDINYGYTF.

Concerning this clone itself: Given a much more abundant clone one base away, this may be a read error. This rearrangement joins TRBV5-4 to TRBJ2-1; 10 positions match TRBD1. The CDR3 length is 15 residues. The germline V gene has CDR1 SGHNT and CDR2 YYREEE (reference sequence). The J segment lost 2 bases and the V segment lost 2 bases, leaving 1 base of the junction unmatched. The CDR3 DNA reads TGTGCCAGCAGCTTCGGGACAGGGGCCTACAATGAGCAGTTCTTC. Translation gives CASSFGTGAYNEQFF.